Following are 32 T cell receptor beta chains from one sample sequenced in a study of tissue T cells after allogeneic stem cell transplantation. Using immunoSEQ multiplex PCR, the repertoire was profiled, and TCRdb retains in-frame clones only, with some absent. The sample includes roughly 9,000 clones, just over 65% of them seen just once. This specimen was tissue from the stomach, taken at autopsy. These TCRs come from a male donor at least 60 years old with lung cancer.

This clone was seen a few times. V usage is TRBV18 and J usage is TRBJ2-7, with 7 bases lining up with TRBD1. Looked up from germline, CDR1 is KGHSH and CDR2 is LQKENI. V shed 4 bases, J shed 3 bases, and the junction held 9 bases outside the gene matches. The CDR3 loop spans 15 amino acids. The CDR3: CASSLQDRLGYEQYF. In DNA, the CDR3 is TGTGCCAGCTCACTTCAGGACAGGTTGGGCTACGAGCAGTACTTC.

This sequence joins TRBV4-1 and TRBJ2-3; possible D gene TRBD2, 6 bases. Germline loops: CDR1 MGHRA, CDR2 YSYEKL. The CDR3 covers 16 residues. V was trimmed by 6 bases and J by 2 bases, leaving 18 bases between them. The CDR3 protein is CASSRRSGSPTDTQYF. The CDR3, as DNA: TGCGCCAGCAGTCGCCGAAGCGGGTCTCCCACAGATACGCAGTATTTT.

The rearrangement uses TRBV5-6 and TRBJ1-1; D unclear. Trimming shortened V by 3 bases and J by 8 bases, and 11 bases separated the two germline ends. Germline CDR1 reads SGHDT; CDR2 reads YYEEEE. The CDR3 contains 12 residues. CDR3 coding DNA: TGTGCCAGCAGCTGGGGTGGATTGGAAGCTTTCTTT. This sequence encodes CASSWGGLEAFF.

V and J are TRBV2 and TRBJ2-5; D unclear. Germline CDR1 is SNHLY and CDR2 is FYNNEI. The CDR3 covers 15 residues. V dropped 9 bases and J dropped 0 bases, with 17 bases sitting between them. CDR3 nucleotide sequence: TGTGCCAGTAGTAAACCCGGTGACTACCAAGAGACCCAGTACTTC. Residues: CASSKPGDYQETQYF.

For this clone: An end of the junction does not agree with germline; a read error may underlie this. The V call is TRBV4-2, the J call TRBJ1-3; D unresolved. Germline-derived CDR1 and CDR2 are LGHNA and YNFKEQ. The length of the CDR3 is 13 residues. CDR3 sequence reads: CASSQDRGSTIYF. Written as DNA, the CDR3 is TGTGCCAGCAGCCAAGACCGGGGAAGCACCATATATTTT.

The CDR3 DNA reads TGTGCCAGCAGTTTAGTATATAGTGGGTACGAGCAGTACTTC. Encoded protein: CASSLVYSGYEQYF. The V call is TRBV28, the J call TRBJ2-7; D gene unclear. The germline V and J ends were trimmed by 2 bases and 4 bases, with 12 bases remaining between them. Germline values: CDR1 MDHEN, CDR2 SYDVKM. This CDR3 comprises 14 residues.

The chain links TRBV3-1 (or the pseudogene TRBV3-2) to TRBJ2-3; perhaps TRBD2 as D (5 bases). The V gene lost 4 bases and the J gene lost 0 bases, with 20 bases spanning the gap. CDR3 length: 18 amino acids. Germline CDR1 reads LGHDT; CDR2 reads YNNKEL (reference sequence). CDR3 sequence reads: CASSLTVQRPTSTDTQYF. For the CDR3, the DNA is TGTGCCAGCAGCCTCACCGTCCAGCGGCCTACTAGCACAGATACGCAGTATTTT.

This chain links TRBV5-4 with TRBJ2-5, with D perhaps matching TRBD1 (6 bases). This CDR3 has 14 residues. Germline lookup yields CDR1 SGHNT and CDR2 YYREEE (reference sequence). Trimming pared 7 bases from V and 5 bases from J, leaving 18 bases between. This CDR3 reads CASPRGRAWETQYF. The DNA of the CDR3 is TGTGCCAGCCCCAGGGGTAGGGCGTGGGAGACCCAGTACTTC.

A single count supports this clone. The chain is built from TRBV4-3 and TRBJ2-3; D not certain. The CDR3 runs 14 residues. Per germline, CDR1 LGHNA and CDR2 YSLEER. V was shortened by 1 base and J by 3 bases, with 8 bases between the two germline ends. CDR3 in amino acids: CASSQGGRTDTQYF. DNA for the CDR3: TGCGCCAGCAGCCAAGGGGGTCGGACAGATACGCAGTATTTT.

The chain employs TRBV6-2 or TRBV6-3 and TRBJ2-6; no clear D gene. CDR1 is MNHEY, CDR2 SVGEGT, per germline. The CDR3 loop spans 14 amino acids. The V gene lost 2 bases and the J gene lost 0 bases, with 2 bases spanning the gap. The CDR3 region is CASSYNSGANVLTF. CDR3 nucleotides: TGTGCCAGCAGTTACAACTCTGGGGCCAACGTCCTGACTTTC.

The chain links TRBV28 to TRBJ2-3; D perhaps matches TRBD2 (5 bases). Trimming took 4 bases from V and 6 from J, leaving 14 bases between them. Germline CDR1 is MDHEN and CDR2 is SYDVKM. The CDR3 contains 14 residues. In DNA, the CDR3 is TGTGCCAGCAGTTCACCAACTAGTAGCGATACGCAGTATTTT. It yields the protein CASSSPTSSDTQYF.

This chain uses TRBV30 with TRBJ1-2; D possibly corresponds to TRBD1 (5 bases). This CDR3 has 14 amino acids. The V and J ends lost 0 bases and 4 bases respectively, with 12 bases between them. Germline CDR1 reads GTSNPN; CDR2 reads SVGIG (reference sequence). This chain's CDR3 is CAWSVLGVTYGYTF. The CDR3, as DNA: TGTGCCTGGAGTGTACTGGGGGTTACCTATGGCTACACCTTC. The full variable domain, its missing parts supplied by reference TRBV30 and TRBJ1-2, is SQTIHQWPATLVQPVGSPLSLECTVEGTSNPNLYWYRQAAGRGLQLLFYSVGIGQISSEVPQNLSASRPQDRQFILSSKKLLLSDSGFYLCAWSVLGVTYGYTFGSGTRLTVV.

This clone is termed medium-sized. The rearrangement links TRBV13 to TRBJ2-3; D unclear. Germline CDR1 and CDR2: PRHDT and FYEKMQ (reference sequence). The CDR3 totals 15 residues. V was cut by 5 bases and J by 2 bases, with 14 bases left in between. The CDR3 bases are TGTGCCAGCAGCCAAGGACGGTCCAACACAGATACGCAGTATTTT. Its translation: CASSQGRSNTDTQYF.

This CDR3 is CASSFRLASSYEQYF. As DNA, the CDR3 is TGTGCCAGCAGTTTCCGACTAGCCAGCTCCTACGAGCAGTACTTC. The rearrangement joins TRBV6-5 to TRBJ2-7, with 7 bases aligning to TRBD2. The CDR3 length is 15 residues. V shed 4 bases, J shed 0 bases, and the junction held 6 bases outside the gene matches. CDR1 is MNHEY and CDR2 is SVGAGI in the germline V gene.

The chain links TRBV19 to TRBJ2-2; TRBD2 aligns across 10 bases. The germline CDR1 and CDR2 sequences are LNHDA and SQIVND (reference sequence). The V segment lost 5 bases and the J segment 3 bases; nucleotides outside the gene matches: 6. The CDR3 contains 16 residues. CDR3 loop: CASSPSGGAYTGELFF. The CDR3 DNA follows: TGTGCCAGTAGTCCAAGCGGGGGGGCGTACACCGGGGAGCTGTTTTTT.

This sequence joins TRBV14 and TRBJ1-1; unclear D gene. Germline CDR1 is SGHDN and CDR2 is FVKESK. This CDR3 has 15 amino acids. Trimming cost V 0 bases and J 7 bases, with 15 bases left between them. The DNA of the CDR3 is TGTGCCAGCAGCCAAGATACCCTCGTAAGAGGTGAAGCTTTCTTT. Translation gives CASSQDTLVRGEAFF.

This clone showed up just a few times. DNA of the CDR3: TGCGCCAGCAGCTTGGGAGGACTAGCGGGAGTGGGCGAGCAGTACTTC. It yields the protein CASSLGGLAGVGEQYF. The genes are TRBV5-1 and TRBJ2-7; TRBD2 matches at 13 bases. After removal of 0 bases from V and 6 bases from J, the junction contained 6 bases not matched to a gene. CDR3 length equals 16 residues. Germline V gives CDR1 SGHRS, CDR2 YFSETQ.

V gene TRBV21-1 combines with J gene TRBJ2-7. TRBV21-1 is annotated as a pseudogene. The CDR3 loop spans 14 amino acids. Here the CDR3 DNA reads TGTGCCAGCTCGTCAGGTCAGGAGTCCTACGAGCAGTACTTC. Protein: CASSSGQESYEQYF.

This chain connects TRBV5-1 to TRBJ2-1; 13 bases are a match to TRBD2. V lost 0 bases to trimming and J lost 2 bases; unmatched junction nucleotides: 2. Germline V lookup: CDR1 SGHRS, CDR2 YFSETQ. CDR3 length equals 17 residues. CDR3 nucleotide sequence: TGCGCCAGCAGCTTGGAACTAGCGGGAGGGCCCTACAATGAGCAGTTCTTC. Residues: CASSLELAGGPYNEQFF.

This chain connects TRBV29-1 to TRBJ1-2; 10 bases agree with TRBD1. CDR3 size: 13 residues. Germline values: CDR1 SQVTM, CDR2 ANQGSEA. With V trimmed by 7 bases and J by 5 bases, 7 bases remained unmatched. The CDR3: CSAGQGGVYGYTF. The DNA for the CDR3 is TGCAGCGCTGGACAGGGGGGGGTATATGGCTACACCTTC.

The rearrangement uses TRBV4-2 and TRBJ1-1, with a tentative D call TRBD1 (6 bases). Germline CDR1 and CDR2: LGHNA and YNFKEQ. CDR3 size: 16 residues. The ends were cut back, 0 bases at V and 4 bases at J, with 15 bases in the middle. CDR3 sequence: CASSQDQVGAITEAFF. The CDR3, as DNA: TGTGCCAGCAGCCAAGATCAAGTGGGGGCAATCACTGAAGCTTTCTTT.

The CDR3 here is CASSSSGSTYEQYF. In DNA, the CDR3 is TGTGCCAGCAGCTCTAGCGGGAGCACCTACGAGCAGTACTTC. The J gene is TRBJ2-7, the V gene TRBV7-2; 10 bases map to TRBD2. Germline V gene data show CDR1 as SGHTA and CDR2 as FQGNSA. V lost 4 bases, J lost 2 bases, and 2 bases stayed unmatched. CDR3 length equals 14 residues.

The CDR3 here is CASSFAQGDTEAFF. The DNA for the CDR3 is TGTGCCAGCAGCTTTGCACAGGGTGACACTGAAGCTTTCTTT. The gene calls are TRBV5-6 and TRBJ1-1, with D maybe TRBD1 (6 bases). Germline V gives CDR1 SGHDT, CDR2 YYEEEE. The CDR3 extends over 14 amino acids. The V end lost 2 bases, the J end lost 3 bases, and 11 bases lay between the germline ends.

The V gene is TRBV11-2, the J gene TRBJ2-3; D gene unclear. The V and J ends lost 2 bases and 3 bases respectively, with 15 bases between them. This CDR3 contains 16 residues. Germline lookup yields CDR1 SGHAT and CDR2 FQNNGV. Here the CDR3 DNA reads TGTGCCAGCAGCTTAAGGGCCTTATCAGGAACAGATACGCAGTATTTT. It codes for CASSLRALSGTDTQYF.

By frequency in the sample, this clone is medium-sized. V is TRBV27 and J is TRBJ2-6; D remains unclear. Trimming pared 8 bases from V and 0 bases from J, leaving 8 bases between. The germline V gene encodes CDR1 MNHEY and CDR2 SMNVEV (reference sequence). The CDR3 extends over 14 amino acids. CDR3 region: CASGHSSGANVLTF. CDR3 sequence (DNA): TGTGCCAGCGGTCACAGCTCTGGGGCCAACGTCCTGACTTTC.

The chain uses TRBV3-1 (or the pseudogene TRBV3-2) and TRBJ2-7, with TRBD2 as a possible D gene (6 bases). CDR1 and CDR2 from the germline V gene are LGHDT and YNNKEL (reference sequence). Trimming stripped 4 bases from V and 4 bases from J, with 14 bases between. The CDR3 is 14 amino acids. In DNA form, the CDR3 reads TGTGCCAGCAGCCCCTCCGGGACTGCATACGAGCAGTACTTC. This codes for CASSPSGTAYEQYF.

This sequence joins TRBV4-3 and TRBJ1-1; 11 bases match TRBD1. After removal of 3 bases from V and 8 bases from J, the junction contained 11 bases not matched to a gene. CDR1 is LGHNA and CDR2 is YSLEER in the germline V gene. The CDR3 loop spans 16 amino acids. In DNA form, the CDR3 reads TGCGCCAGCAGCCAGACCGGACAGGGGGCCGCGGACGAAGCTTTCTTT. Encoded protein: CASSQTGQGAADEAFF.

CDR3 loop: CASSHQGGDYGYTF. DNA of the CDR3: TGTGCCAGCAGCCATCAGGGTGGGGACTATGGCTACACCTTC. V gene TRBV11-2 combines with J gene TRBJ1-2; TRBD1 is a possible D gene (5 bases). The CDR3 runs 14 residues. Between the trimmed V and J ends, which lost 5 bases and 3 bases, there was a span of 13 bases. Germline lookup yields CDR1 SGHAT and CDR2 FQNNGV.

The sample holds one count of this clone. The chain combines TRBV12-3 or TRBV12-4 with TRBJ1-4; no definite D call. This CDR3 contains 13 residues. Trimming took off 3 bases at V and 8 bases at J, with 10 bases between the two ends. CDR3 loop: CASSFAEREKLFF. CDR3 bases: TGTGCCAGCAGTTTCGCCGAGCGGGAAAAACTGTTTTTT.

This rearrangement joins TRBV5-8 to TRBJ2-2, with 9 positions matching TRBD1. From germline, CDR1 is SGHTS and CDR2 YDEGEE. J lost 10 bases, V lost 4 bases, and 11 bases had no gene match. The CDR3 length is 15 residues. The CDR3 region is CASSLPGQGSEELFF. The DNA for the CDR3 is TGTGCCAGCAGCCTGCCGGGACAGGGCTCCGAGGAGCTGTTTTTT.

Only a few counts were recorded for this clone. This chain connects TRBV9 to TRBJ1-6; D ambiguous. This CDR3 region has 16 residues. Trimming took off 0 bases at V and 5 bases at J, with 12 bases between the two ends. CDR1 is SGDLS and CDR2 is YYNGEE in the germline V gene. The chain's CDR3 is CASSVGPRTDNSPLHF. CDR3 coding DNA: TGTGCCAGCAGCGTAGGCCCAAGGACGGATAATTCACCCCTCCACTTT.

The table lists this clone with a few counts. The gene calls are TRBV11-3 and TRBJ2-2; D is undetermined. Germline CDR1 and CDR2: SGHNT and YENEEA. The CDR3 totals 14 residues. The V gene lost 1 base and the J gene lost 2 bases, with 5 bases spanning the gap. CDR3 sequence: CASSLAGNTGELFF. CDR3 bases: TGTGCCAGCAGCTTAGCGGGTAACACCGGGGAGCTGTTTTTT.